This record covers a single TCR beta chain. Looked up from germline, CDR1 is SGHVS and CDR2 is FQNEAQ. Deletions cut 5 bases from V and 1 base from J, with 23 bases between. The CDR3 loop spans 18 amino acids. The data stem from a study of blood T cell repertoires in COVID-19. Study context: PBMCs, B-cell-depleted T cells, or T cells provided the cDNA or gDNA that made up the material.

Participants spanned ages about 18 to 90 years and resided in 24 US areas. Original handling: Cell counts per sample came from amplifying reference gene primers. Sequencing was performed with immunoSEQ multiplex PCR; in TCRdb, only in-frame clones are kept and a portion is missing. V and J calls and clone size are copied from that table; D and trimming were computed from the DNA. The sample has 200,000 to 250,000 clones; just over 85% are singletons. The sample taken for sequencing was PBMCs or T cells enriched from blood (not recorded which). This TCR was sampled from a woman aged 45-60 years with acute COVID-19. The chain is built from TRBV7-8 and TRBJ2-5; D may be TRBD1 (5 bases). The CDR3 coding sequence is TGTGCCAGCAGCCCTACCCCCTTAAGGGGTAGGGGCCAAGAGACCCAGTACTTC. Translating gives CASSPTPLRGRGQETQYF.